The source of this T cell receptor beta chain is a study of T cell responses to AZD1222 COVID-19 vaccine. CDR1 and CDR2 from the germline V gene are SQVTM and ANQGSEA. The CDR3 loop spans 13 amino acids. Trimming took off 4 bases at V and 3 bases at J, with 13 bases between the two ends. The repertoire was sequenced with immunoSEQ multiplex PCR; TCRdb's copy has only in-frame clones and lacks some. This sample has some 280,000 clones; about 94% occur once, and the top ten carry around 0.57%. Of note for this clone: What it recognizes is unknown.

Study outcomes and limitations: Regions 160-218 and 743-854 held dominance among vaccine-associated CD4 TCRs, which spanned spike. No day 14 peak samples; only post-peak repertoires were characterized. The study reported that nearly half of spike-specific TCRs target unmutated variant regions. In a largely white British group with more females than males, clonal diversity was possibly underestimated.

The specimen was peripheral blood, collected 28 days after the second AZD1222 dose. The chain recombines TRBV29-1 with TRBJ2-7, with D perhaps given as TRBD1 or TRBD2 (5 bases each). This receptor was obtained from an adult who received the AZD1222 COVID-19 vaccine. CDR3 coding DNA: TGCAGCGTTGGGCTAGAGGGGTACTACGAGCAGTACTTC. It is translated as CSVGLEGYYEQYF.